This note documents a single T cell receptor (beta chain) sequence. This record comes from a study of blood T cell repertoires in COVID-19. The protocol was immunoSEQ multiplex PCR, while the TCRdb copy is restricted to in-frame clones and leaves out a portion. The table lists about 330,000 clones, about 92% of them singletons. The sequenced sample was PBMCs or T cells enriched from blood (not recorded which). The sequence derives from a young woman who had recovered from COVID-19.

The CDR3 is CASSEQASGTGELFF. CDR3 bases: TGTGCCAGCAGTGAGCAGGCTAGCGGGACGGGGGAGCTGTTTTTT. The chain combines TRBV6-4 with TRBJ2-2, with 9 bases identical to TRBD2. With V trimmed by 3 bases and J by 8 bases, 7 bases remained unmatched. The CDR3 is 15 residues long. Germline CDR1 and CDR2: MRHNA and SNTAGT.